This is a list of T cell receptor beta chains from one sample in a study of naive and memory T cell subsets. TCRdb re-called the 5' RACE reads with MiXCR, one entry per CDR3 protein. Of about 32,000 distinct CDR3 sequences in the sample, roughly a sixth were seen once. The receptors here all came from a female donor in good health. CDR3s include the opening cysteine and the closing phenylalanine or tryptophan. The order of the fields is V gene, clone size, CDR3 protein. Clone size is stated in some rows and not others, as once, few, many or a class when expanded.

V: TRBV5-6
size: many
CDR3: CASSLIDKASYEQYF

V: TRBV7-9
size: medium-sized
CDR3: CASSLDTYYGYTF

V: TRBV20-1
size: many
CDR3: CSANTGSTEAFF

V: TRBV6-5
size: many
CDR3: CASSYTDGANTEAFF

V: TRBV20-1
size: NA
CDR3: CSARDSYRNYGYTF

V: TRBV6-5
size: NA
CDR3: CASSRRGPYEQYF

V: TRBV9
size: NA
CDR3: CASSVRWGGRETQYF

V: TRBV9
size: NA
CDR3: CASSPTGTASGANVLTF

V: TRBV6-5
size: NA
CDR3: CASSYEYTGHLDNEQFF

V: TRBV6-5
size: NA
CDR3: CASSWRGELFF

V: TRBV29-1
size: many
CDR3: CSVEEPGVRGYTF

V: TRBV20-1
size: many
CDR3: CSASERECNTEAFF

V: TRBV12-3/TRBV12-4
size: many
CDR3: CASSPKLISNQPQHF

V: TRBV15
size: NA
CDR3: CATSRVRLGEETQYF

V: TRBV15
size: NA
CDR3: CATSRETRIYTEAFF

V: TRBV2
size: many
CDR3: CASSDHQPQHF

V: TRBV5-1
size: few
CDR3: CASSLGCPETQYF

V: TRBV5-5
size: NA
CDR3: CASSPQVVGQGVYEQYF

V: TRBV6-5
size: NA
CDR3: CASSYRRGIVGGYTF

V: TRBV5-1
size: NA
CDR3: CASSLGRTGQAVIEYF

V: TRBV12-3/TRBV12-4
size: NA
CDR3: CASSPGTFEAFF

V: TRBV6-4
size: many
CDR3: CASSDSGGWGYTF

V: TRBV20-1
size: NA
CDR3: CSAIPPAASSYNEQFF

V: TRBV5-1
size: many
CDR3: CASSPQGLNTEAFF

V: TRBV6-2/TRBV6-3
size: many
CDR3: CASRSSGGQETQYF

V: TRBV18
size: many
CDR3: CASSPGETQYF

V: TRBV21-1
size: few
CDR3: CASLTGVLNQPQHF

V: TRBV5-5
size: many
CDR3: CASTLGNTEAFF

V: TRBV20-1
size: many
CDR3: CSCHGRPNTDTQYF

V: TRBV5-1
size: few
CDR3: CASTTGLTNEKLFF

V: TRBV12-3/TRBV12-4
size: NA
CDR3: CASSRQGNTEAFF

V: TRBV20-1
size: medium-sized
CDR3: CSARDVPRGGNYEQYF

V: TRBV7-7
size: many
CDR3: CASSLGCTDTQYF

V: TRBV14
size: many
CDR3: CASSQEKTVTNEKLFF

V: TRBV20-1
size: many
CDR3: CSARDSGGPPQETQYF

V: TRBV20-1
size: many
CDR3: CSANADRAHHYEQYF

V: TRBV6-5
size: NA
CDR3: CASSRTGRGSHSPLHF

V: TRBV7-9
size: many
CDR3: CASSLAVGFYSYEQYF

V: TRBV29-1
size: many
CDR3: CSGGDGQGDGYTF

V: TRBV27
size: medium-sized
CDR3: CATYSAGRYTF

V: TRBV29-1
size: many
CDR3: CSVGFGTSGADTQYF

V: TRBV6-4
size: many
CDR3: CASSDSIRSSYNEQFF

V: TRBV5-1
size: few
CDR3: CASSADPYEQYF

V: TRBV7-2
size: many
CDR3: CASSPRAMIYEQYF

V: TRBV29-1
size: NA
CDR3: CSVEDTGGHNEQFF

V: TRBV12-3/TRBV12-4
size: NA
CDR3: CASTPGTSGGEHEQFF